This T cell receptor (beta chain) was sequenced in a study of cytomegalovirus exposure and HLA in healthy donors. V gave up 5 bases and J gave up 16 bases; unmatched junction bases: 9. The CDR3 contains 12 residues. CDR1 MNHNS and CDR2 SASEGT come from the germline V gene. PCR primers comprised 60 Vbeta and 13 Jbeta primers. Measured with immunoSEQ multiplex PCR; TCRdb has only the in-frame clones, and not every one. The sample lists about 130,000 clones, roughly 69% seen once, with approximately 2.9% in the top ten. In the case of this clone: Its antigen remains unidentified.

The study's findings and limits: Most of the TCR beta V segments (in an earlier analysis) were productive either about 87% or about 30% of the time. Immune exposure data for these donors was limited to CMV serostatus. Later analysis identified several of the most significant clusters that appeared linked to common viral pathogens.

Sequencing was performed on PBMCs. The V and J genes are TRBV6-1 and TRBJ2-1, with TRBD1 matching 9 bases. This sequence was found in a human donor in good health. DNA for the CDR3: TGTGCCAGCAGTCGAGCCGGGACAGGGTATTTCTTC. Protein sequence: CASSRAGTGYFF.